The T cell receptor (beta chain) described here comes from a study of healthy donors' naive CD4 and CD8 T cells. The CDR3 totals 16 residues. Looked up from germline, CDR1 is SGHKS and CDR2 is YYEKEE (reference sequence). V gave up 3 bases and J gave up 1 base, with 15 bases separating them. Each TCR library used about 500 ng of total RNA and a linear amplification protocol. Original methodology: Sequencing covered 70,000 to 95,000 rearranged alpha-chain transcripts across 4 to 6 healthy donors. From the reads, TCRdb called clonotypes with MiXCR, one entry per CDR3 protein. None of the V and J calls come from the authors' own analysis; TCRdb made them. The top ten clones hold 2.3% of a sample with roughly 200,000 distinct CDR3 sequences, around three quarters of them seen once. Naive CD4+ cells were sorted as CD4+CD8-CD45RO-CD45RA+; naive CD8+ as CD8+CD4-CD45RA+CD27bright.

The chain links TRBV5-5 to TRBJ2-3; maybe TRBD2 (6 bases). This sequence was found in a pool of human donors in good health; the sample pools cells from several healthy donors. Sequencing was done on a sample of naive CD4+ and CD8+ T cells sorted from blood, pooled from several donors. CDR3 loop: CASSSRGREGTDTQYF. CDR3 DNA: TGTGCCAGCAGCTCGCGGGGCAGGGAGGGCACAGATACGCAGTATTTT.